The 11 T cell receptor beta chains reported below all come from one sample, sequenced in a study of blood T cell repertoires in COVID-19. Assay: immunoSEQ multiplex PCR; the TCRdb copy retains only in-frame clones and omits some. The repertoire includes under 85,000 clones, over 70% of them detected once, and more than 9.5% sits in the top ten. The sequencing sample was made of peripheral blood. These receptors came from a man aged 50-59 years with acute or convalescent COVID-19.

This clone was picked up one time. The CDR3 sequence: CASSQGAVENYGYTF. CDR3 nucleotide sequence: TGTGCCAGCAGCCAAGGGGCAGTGGAAAACTATGGCTACACCTTC. This sequence joins TRBV3-1 (or the pseudogene TRBV3-2) and TRBJ1-2, with no clear D. With 1 base removed from V and 2 bases from J, the gap between germline ends came to 11 bases. Germline values: CDR1 LGHDT, CDR2 YNNKEL (reference sequence). The CDR3 is made up of 15 amino acids.

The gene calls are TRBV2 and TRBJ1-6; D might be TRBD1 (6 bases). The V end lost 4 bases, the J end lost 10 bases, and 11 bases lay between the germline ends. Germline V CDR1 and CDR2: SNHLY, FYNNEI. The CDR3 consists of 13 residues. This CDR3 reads CASSGGGGSPLHF. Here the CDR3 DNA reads TGTGCCAGCAGTGGAGGGGGGGGGTCACCCCTCCACTTT.

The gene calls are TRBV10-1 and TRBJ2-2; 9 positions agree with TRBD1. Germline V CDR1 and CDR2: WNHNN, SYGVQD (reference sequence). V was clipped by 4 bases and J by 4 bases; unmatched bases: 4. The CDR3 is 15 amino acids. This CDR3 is CASSAGTGSTGELFF. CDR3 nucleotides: TGCGCCAGCAGTGCGGGGACAGGGAGCACCGGGGAGCTGTTTTTT.

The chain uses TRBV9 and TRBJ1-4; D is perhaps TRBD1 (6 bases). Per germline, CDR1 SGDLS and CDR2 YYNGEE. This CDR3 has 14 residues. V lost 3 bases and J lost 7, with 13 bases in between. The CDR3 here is CASSAGQLSEKLFF. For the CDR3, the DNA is TGTGCCAGCAGCGCCGGACAGTTAAGTGAAAAACTGTTTTTT.

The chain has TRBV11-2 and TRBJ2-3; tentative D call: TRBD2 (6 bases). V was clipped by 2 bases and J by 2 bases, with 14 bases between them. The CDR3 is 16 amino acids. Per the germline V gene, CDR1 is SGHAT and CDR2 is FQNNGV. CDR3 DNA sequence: TGTGCCAGCAGCTTATTTAGCGGAGGGTTCACAGATACGCAGTATTTT. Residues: CASSLFSGGFTDTQYF.

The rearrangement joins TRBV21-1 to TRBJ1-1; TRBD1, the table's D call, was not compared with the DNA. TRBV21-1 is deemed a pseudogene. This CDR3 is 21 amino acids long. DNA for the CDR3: TGTGCCAGCAGCCCAAAAGTTTCCGTCCCGGACAGGAACTTCGAATGCACTGAAGCTTTCTTT. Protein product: CASSPKVSVPDRNFECTEAFF.

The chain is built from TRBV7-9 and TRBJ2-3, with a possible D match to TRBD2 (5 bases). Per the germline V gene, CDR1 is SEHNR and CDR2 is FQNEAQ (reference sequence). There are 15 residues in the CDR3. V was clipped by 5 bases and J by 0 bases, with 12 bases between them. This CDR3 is CASSPRGLSTDTQYF. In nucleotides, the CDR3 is TGTGCCAGCAGCCCCAGAGGGTTAAGCACAGATACGCAGTATTTT. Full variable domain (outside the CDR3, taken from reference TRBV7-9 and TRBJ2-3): DTGVSQNPRHKITKRGQNVTFRCDPISEHNRLYWYRQTLGQGPEFLTYFQNEAQLEKSRLLSDRFSAERPKGSFSTLEIQRTEQGDSAMYLCASSPRGLSTDTQYFGPGTRLTVL.

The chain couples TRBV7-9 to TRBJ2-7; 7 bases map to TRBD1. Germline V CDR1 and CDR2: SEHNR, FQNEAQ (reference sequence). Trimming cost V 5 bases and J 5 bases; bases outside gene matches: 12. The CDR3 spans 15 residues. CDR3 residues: CASSLGSRGLHEQYF. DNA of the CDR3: TGTGCCAGCAGCCTCGGTAGTAGGGGGCTCCACGAGCAGTACTTC.

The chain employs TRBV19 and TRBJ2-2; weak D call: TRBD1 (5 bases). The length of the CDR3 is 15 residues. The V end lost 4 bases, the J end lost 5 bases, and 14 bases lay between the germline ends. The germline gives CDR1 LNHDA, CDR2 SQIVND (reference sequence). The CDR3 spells CASSTHSGLTGELFF. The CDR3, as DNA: TGTGCCAGTAGTACGCACTCAGGGTTAACCGGGGAGCTGTTTTTT.

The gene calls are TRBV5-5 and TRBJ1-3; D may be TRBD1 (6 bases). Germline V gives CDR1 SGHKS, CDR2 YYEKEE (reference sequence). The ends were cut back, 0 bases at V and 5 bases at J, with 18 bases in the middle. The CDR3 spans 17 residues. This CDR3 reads CASSLVGTGSGRNTIYF. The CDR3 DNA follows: TGTGCCAGCAGCTTGGTTGGCACAGGGTCGGGTAGAAACACCATATATTTT.

The CDR3 region has the DNA TGTGCCAGCAGTTACACAGGGGGCTCTGGGGCCAACGTCCTGACTTTC. Protein sequence: CASSYTGGSGANVLTF. The V and J genes are TRBV6-2 or TRBV6-3 and TRBJ2-6; 8 positions match TRBD1. The V gene's germline CDR1 is MNHEY and CDR2 SVGEGT. CDR3 length equals 16 residues. Germline trimming cut 2 bases from V and 0 bases from J; bases unmatched to any gene: 0.